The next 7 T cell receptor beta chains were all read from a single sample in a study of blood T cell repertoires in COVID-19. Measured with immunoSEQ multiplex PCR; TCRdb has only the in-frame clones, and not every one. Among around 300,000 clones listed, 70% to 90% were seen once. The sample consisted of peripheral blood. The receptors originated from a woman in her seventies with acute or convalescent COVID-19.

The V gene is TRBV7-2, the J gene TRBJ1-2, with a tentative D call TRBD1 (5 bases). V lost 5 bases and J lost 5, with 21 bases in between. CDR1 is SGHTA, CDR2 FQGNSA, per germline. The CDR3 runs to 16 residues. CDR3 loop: CASSPTNSGHPYGYTF. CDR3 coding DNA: TGTGCCAGCAGCCCCACAAACTCAGGACACCCATATGGCTACACCTTC. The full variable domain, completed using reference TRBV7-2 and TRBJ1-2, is GAGVSQSPSNKVTEKGKDVELRCDPISGHTALYWYRQSLGQGLEFLIYFQGNSAPDKSGLPSDRFSAERTGGSVSTLTIQRTQQEDSAVYLCASSPTNSGHPYGYTFGSGTRLTVV.

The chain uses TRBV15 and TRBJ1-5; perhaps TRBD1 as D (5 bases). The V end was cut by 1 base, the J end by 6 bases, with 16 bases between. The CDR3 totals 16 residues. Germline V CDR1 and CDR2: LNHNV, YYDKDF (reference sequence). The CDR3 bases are TGTGCCACCAGCAGAGGGGGCAGCCGCGCCCTTCAGCCCCAGCATTTT. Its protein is CATSRGGSRALQPQHF.

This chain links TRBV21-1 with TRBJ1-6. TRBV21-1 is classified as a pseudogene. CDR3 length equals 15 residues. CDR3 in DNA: TGTGCCAGCAGCCTGACCGGTTTGGGGGGAGCACCCCTCCACTTT. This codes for CASSLTGLGGAPLHF.

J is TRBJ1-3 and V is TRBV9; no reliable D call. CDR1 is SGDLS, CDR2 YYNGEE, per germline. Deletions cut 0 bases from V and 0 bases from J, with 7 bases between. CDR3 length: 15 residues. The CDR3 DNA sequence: TGTGCCAGCAGCGTAGCTGCGAGCTCTGGAAACACCATATATTTT. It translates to CASSVAASSGNTIYF. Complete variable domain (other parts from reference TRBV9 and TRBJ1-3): DSGVTQTPKHLITATGQRVTLRCSPRSGDLSVYWYQQSLDQGLQFLIQYYNGEERAKGNILERFSAQQFPDLHSELNLSSLELGDSALYFCASSVAASSGNTIYFGEGSWLTVV.

CDR3 nucleotide sequence: TGTGCCAGCAGCTTGGAGGTGTTAAGCAATCAGCCCCAGCATTTT. As protein: CASSLEVLSNQPQHF. The chain is built from TRBV7-2 and TRBJ1-5, with no clear D. Trimming shortened V by 3 bases and J by 1 base, and 10 bases separated the two germline ends. The CDR3 sequence is 15 residues long. Germline CDR1 reads SGHTA; CDR2 reads FQGNSA.

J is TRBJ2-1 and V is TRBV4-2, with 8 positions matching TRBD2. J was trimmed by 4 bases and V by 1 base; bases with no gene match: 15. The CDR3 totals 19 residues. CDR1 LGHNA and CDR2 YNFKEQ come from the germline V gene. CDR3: CASSQGNSGERIYYNEQFF. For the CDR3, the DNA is TGTGCCAGCAGCCAAGGCAATAGCGGGGAACGGATTTATTACAATGAGCAGTTCTTC.

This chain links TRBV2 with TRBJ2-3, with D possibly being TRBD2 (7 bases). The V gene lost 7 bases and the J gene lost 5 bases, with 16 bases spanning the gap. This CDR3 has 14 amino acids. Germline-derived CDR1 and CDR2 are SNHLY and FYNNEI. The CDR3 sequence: CASTREGGRDTQYF. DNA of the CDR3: TGTGCCAGCACAAGGGAGGGGGGGAGAGATACGCAGTATTTT.